This T cell receptor beta chain comes out of a study of T cells in Graves' hyperthyroidism and ophthalmopathy (dated by TCRdb to the late 2010s). About the study as a whole: Peripheral blood samples were taken at the time of initial diagnosis, prior to any treatment. To identify distinguishing TCR V-J signatures, a discovery cohort of about 100 patients was used, comprising 40 to 45 with Graves' ophthalmopathy and around 57 with stable Graves' hyperthyroidism. Prospective prediction of ophthalmopathy was tested in an independent validation cohort of some 19 hyperthyroidism patients and 15 to 17 patients who later progressed to ophthalmopathy. For training and testing, the 100 or so patients in the discovery cohort were randomly divided in a 7:3 ratio. The study also compared thyroid tissue and blood T-cell repertoires from five or six Graves' hyperthyroidism patients. Once sampling was done, hyperthyroidism patients were given methimazole at a starting dose of 30 mg daily, whereas ophthalmopathy patients were given high-dose intravenous methylprednisolone. The paper describes TCR Vbeta CDR3 sequencing of fewer than 150 peripheral blood samples, made up of 43 ophthalmopathy patients, approximately 76 hyperthyroidism patients and roughly 17 progressor patients.

As for this clonotype: Its antigen remains undetermined. One base away there is no much larger clone; base qualities are not given.

The TCR beta CDR3 regions were amplified from the RNA transcripts. For the first round of RT-PCR on the TCR CDR3, the HTBI primer set was used together with the Qiagen OneStep RT-PCR kit. A second multiplex PCR round built the libraries, followed by size selection and purification. The libraries were sequenced on an Illumina HiSeq2000 using paired-end 100 bp reads. From the authors' description of their analysis: SOAPnuke was used to process the raw data, with reads discarded if the reads contained adapters or uncalled bases, had a mean Phred below 15, or lacked an exact constant-primer or identifier match. COPE v1.2.5 was used to merge high-quality paired reads, and clonotypes were defined as unique nucleotide sequences. MiTCR v1.1 was used to align clonotypes to the IMGT TRBV, TRBD and TRBJ reference segments. The analysis included only V-J combinations with a frequency above 0.0001, which together covered around 99% of the repertoires. A TCS score was defined as the ratio between F50 (clonal expansion) and ExV (chaos), using BLOSUM62-based TCRdist between CDR3 peptides within each V-J. Welch's t-statistics and random forest reduced 500 to 550 V-J features to about 12, which were used in a naive Bayes classifier (R e1071). TCRdb took the public reads, trimmed them with fastp at Q25, ran MiXCR for clone calling and kept in-frame beta chains. For every CDR3 protein sequence, its rows merge into one entry that carries the most common genes and DNA. Here the V and J calls rest on TCRdb's processing, not on the authors' analysis. Within this sample are a few hundred thousand distinct CDR3 sequences, with about a sixth of them counted one time only. The ten largest clones represent under 3.5% of the sample.

V is pared back by 6 bases and J by 6 bases, with 14 bases lying between the germline termini. The CDR3 numbers 13 residues from cysteine through phenylalanine. Of the read, only the CDR3 DNA is kept; its 39 bases are in frame from base 1. The germline V gene provides CDR1 MNHNS and CDR2 SASEGT. The investigation overall reported the following: Most expanded thyroid clonotypes (frequency above 0.001) were also detected in blood, suggesting blood repertoires may reflect thyroid immune responses. Sample size was not statistically predetermined, and blinding of investigators to group allocation was not performed. A model built on a 13 V-J signature distinguished ophthalmopathy from stable hyperthyroidism, reaching roughly 88% sensitivity and 81.08% specificity in cross-validation and 80%/75% in testing. In validation, progression to ophthalmopathy was predicted by the model with 65% to 71% sensitivity and 72.22% specificity, a median of approximately 7.1 months before onset.

In the ophthalmopathy patients, disease was moderately to severely active, with a Clinical Activity Score of 3 or more, a NOSPECS grade of 4 or more, and a duration of less than 3 months. Exclusion was applied to patients with uncontrolled infections, other autoimmune diseases, pregnancy or lactation. Clinical symptoms, serum thyroxine and TRAb, thyroid ultrasound, and orbital computed tomography formed the basis for the diagnoses. PBMCs were isolated from around 10 ml of fresh peripheral blood by Ficoll-Paque density gradient centrifugation. Total RNA was extracted with Trizol reagent, and quality was checked on an Agilent 2100 Bioanalyzer.

The V and J genes are TRBV6-1 and TRBJ1-1, with the D gene uncertain. Input material: blood. The clonotype was recovered from a woman aged 40 to 49 with Graves' ophthalmopathy. CDR3 protein: CASSNVNNAEAFF. The DNA reads as follows: TGTGCCAGCAGCAACGTTAATAACGCTGAAGCTTTCTTT.